This TCR beta chain was documented in a study of cytomegalovirus exposure and HLA in healthy donors (dated by TCRdb to 2016 to 2017). For context, the study as a whole: An earlier analysis of approximately 600 of the donors reported 250 to 350 Gb of sequence data and around 110 million unique TCR beta sequences from about 179 million T cells. Genome-wide SNP genotypes for about three fifths of the roughly 670 donors were used in a later genetic analysis, which treated that subset as a discovery cohort. Four to six DR-DQ haplotypes were handled as single units for association and clustering because linkage in the cohort was strong. Among around 400 genotyped donors of the cohort, an average of approximately 200,000 unique TCR beta nucleotide sequences was sequenced per donor, of which roughly 17% were non-productive. Typing coverage varied by locus: about 629-640 donors for A, B, C, DRB1 and DQB1; approximately 500 for DQA1; more than 600 for DPA1; under 490 for DPB1. Of the roughly 420 genotyped donors, 81% were placed in the genetic ancestry cluster associated with self-reported Caucasian donors. An early release that covered fewer than 750 HLA-typed donors contained about 300 gigabases of sequencing data and some 87 million unique TCR sequences. Every repertoire in the discovery cohort had been generated on one and the same sequencing platform. Donor age, sex, ethnicity and CMV serostatus were compiled alongside the repertoire data. An earlier analysis of approximately 580 of the donors used high-throughput TCR beta sequencing to judge whether each TCR beta V gene segment behaved as functional or pseudogenic. Class I and class II HLA loci were covered by the typing at four-digit resolution. Rather than drawing on any new phenotypic data, the later analysis identified candidate immune exposures from TCR beta sequences and the way those sequences occurred across donors. The study profiled the T cell repertoires of 500 to 800 subjects by immunosequencing and related them to cytomegalovirus serostatus. Along with the roughly 610-subject first cohort, a separate validation cohort of approximately 110 different subjects was used. The study combined high-throughput TCR immunosequencing, statistical association of individual TCRs with disease status, and machine learning to predict cytomegalovirus infection status. The study aimed to test whether signatures of past pathogen exposure could be identified by cataloging public T cell receptors. A later analysis re-analyzed previously published TCR beta repertoires from 666 donors and added high-resolution HLA genotyping to study TCR occurrence patterns.

The cohort consisted of hundreds of healthy bone marrow donors. Cohort members were all nominally healthy when sampled, although unrecorded immune exposures were likely present. The donor tested CMV seropositive and was one of the 289 seropositive cohort members. A peripheral blood sample was provided by each donor, and peripheral blood mononuclear cells were used for TCR beta sequencing. Genomic DNA extraction from the blood cell samples was performed with the Qiagen DNeasy Blood Extraction Kit. Turning to this clone: This receptor's antigen is unknown. No clone much larger than this one lies a single base away; base qualities are absent.

Receptor libraries were prepared by the immunoSEQ multiplex PCR assay. The multiplex PCR relied on a mix of 60 forward primers for TCR Vbeta segments and 13 reverse primers for TCR Jbeta segments. The CDR3 region of rearranged TCR beta genes was amplified from genomic DNA by a multiplex PCR assay. On the Illumina HiSeq System, the amplified TCR beta libraries were sequenced as 87-base-pair reads. In the original analysis: A later analysis counted some 74 million unique TCR beta chains across the 600 to 850 repertoires, and some 11 million of these chains were shared by at least two donors. Raw reads were error-corrected and collapsed into unique sequences with a nearest-neighbor algorithm that merged closely related sequences to remove PCR and sequencing errors. V, D and J gene segments were assigned by aligning CDR3 sequences to IMGT reference sequences. For a sequence to be retained, a match of at least six nucleotides was required to both a V gene segment and a J gene segment. A rearrangement counted as productive if the CDR3 had no stop codons and remained in frame with V and J, and every other rearrangement counted as non-productive. Following IMGT convention, CDR3 was defined as the stretch from the second conserved V-encoded cysteine up to the conserved J-encoded phenylalanine. In an earlier analysis of around 540 of the donors, sequences lacking an unambiguous match to a single V gene segment were excluded. In an earlier analysis of approximately 500 of the donors, a V segment was called functional when productive rearrangements were above 56.7%, and segregating when the standard deviation between donors exceeded 5%. A statistical classification framework was developed to diagnose cytomegalovirus status using the catalog of TCR beta chain sequences. In a later analysis, V and J genes were assigned by comparing TCR nucleotide sequences against IMGT/GENE-DB human TR gene sequences. A later analysis assigned CDR3 sequences and most-parsimonious VDJ recombination scenarios with the TCRdist pipeline. A later analysis defined each TCR beta chain by its CDR3 amino acid sequence plus V-gene family, and excluded reads lacking a unique V-gene family. As a way to deal with suspected cross-contamination and a sequencing artifact, a later analysis dropped roughly 620 nucleotide sequences that were highly shared and had low generation probability. A later analysis calculated a clonal expansion index for each public chain from normalized within-repertoire ranks of inferred template counts. In a later analysis, generation probabilities were computed using a VDJ recombination model fitted to out-of-frame rearrangements, and the results were checked against IGoR. A later analysis scored TCR-TCR, TCR-HLA and TCR-CMV co-occurrence with hypergeometric tests, applying a repertoire-size bias correction to TCR pairs. In a later analysis, false discovery rates were estimated by permuting HLA or CMV assignments 20 times. A later analysis grouped co-occurring TCRs with DBSCAN, adding TCRdist sequence similarity when clustering within HLA-allele-positive subsets. For co-occurrence clustering, repertoires with fewer than 30,000 or more than 120,000 public chains were excluded, along with four to six repertoires with anomalous nucleotide sharing. TCRdb's version of the immuneACCESS table is confined to in-frame rearrangements and falls short of the full clone set. An unresolved V gene accounts for under half of the shortfall where checked; the remainder is of unknown origin. The V and J calls and clone size come from that table; D and trimming were worked out from the DNA. Counted in this sample were about 93,000 clones; about two thirds of them appeared once. The top ten clones comprise approximately 6.3% of the sample.

Overall results and qualifications from the work: In a later analysis, several top co-occurrence clusters were reported to appear linked to parvovirus B19, influenza, CMV and Epstein-Barr virus. Only TCR beta chains were sequenced in this cohort, and the absence of alpha or paired-chain data limited detectable features. An association between a missense DCLRE1C variant and V-gene and J-gene trimming of TCR beta chains was found in a later genetic analysis and replicated in an independent cohort. Most CMV-associated TCR beta chains appeared to be HLA-restricted in a later analysis, and the HLA associations seemed to be driven largely by CMV exposure. According to a later genetic analysis, donors in an Asian-associated ancestry cluster had fewer N-insertions in productive TCRs than the approximately 650-donor mean. The classifier was reported to diagnose cytomegalovirus status with high specificity and sensitivity in both the original cohort and the validation cohort. Linkage disequilibrium might explain the correlated functional status among segregating V segments, but an unknown experimental factor could not be excluded. A cluster of highly shared sequence variants was judged likely to represent a technical artifact of the sequencing pipeline. Sequencing depth was assumed to be roughly uniform across donors in the presence/absence analyses, though that assumption may not hold. A few of the identified cytomegalovirus-associated TCR beta chains were confirmed in vitro to be specific for cytomegalovirus antigens. An earlier analysis of 450 to 750 of the donors showed that most TCR beta V segments appeared in productive rearrangements either about 87% or about 30% of the time, which broadly matched IMGT annotations. Specific HLA alleles were associated with 16,951 TCR beta sequences at a false discovery rate of 0.05 in a later analysis. The authors suggested that the approach could potentially be extended to other disease states and immunological phenotypes. A later analysis found that TCR association rates varied across HLA loci, with DRB1 alleles showing the most associated TCRs and HLA-C alleles the fewest. A further reported finding was that TCR beta sequences accurately predicted the HLA-A and HLA-B alleles for most subjects in the first cohort. Because HLA typing was unavailable for some donors at each locus, only the typed subset was used in association tests. Because the 87-base-pair reads could not distinguish some IMGT-functional V segments, including TRBV6-2 and TRBV6-3, those segments were excluded. When HLA alleles, especially DR and DQ, strongly co-occurred, attributing TCR associations to individual alleles was difficult. Fewer than 20 rarely observed V segments, including chromosome 9 orphons, were excluded from the earlier analysis of some 590 of the donors because counts were too low. In the study, about 150 TCR beta chains were listed as associated with cytomegalovirus. Immune exposure information for the cohort was limited to CMV serostatus. Compared with equally common non-associated chains, HLA-associated TCR beta chains in a later analysis were more clonally expanded and had lower generation probabilities. Across donors, most TCR sequences were observed very rarely, whereas some public TCRs were present in many individuals.

There are 15 amino acids in the CDR3, from cysteine to phenylalanine inclusive. Only the CDR3 DNA stays, 45 bases, in frame from base 1. The germline V gene sets CDR1 to SGHRS and CDR2 to YFSETQ. V is pruned by 4 bases and J by 2 bases, leaving 7 bases of the junction without a gene match. The source material was PBMCs. The rearrangement joined TRBV5-1 to TRBJ2-3, with 7 bases matching TRBD2. The origin of this receptor is a boy aged 5-17 years in good health and CMV-seropositive. The CDR3 reads CASSEAGSNTDTQYF. The DNA reads TGCGCCAGCAGCGAAGCGGGGTCGAACACAGATACGCAGTATTTT.